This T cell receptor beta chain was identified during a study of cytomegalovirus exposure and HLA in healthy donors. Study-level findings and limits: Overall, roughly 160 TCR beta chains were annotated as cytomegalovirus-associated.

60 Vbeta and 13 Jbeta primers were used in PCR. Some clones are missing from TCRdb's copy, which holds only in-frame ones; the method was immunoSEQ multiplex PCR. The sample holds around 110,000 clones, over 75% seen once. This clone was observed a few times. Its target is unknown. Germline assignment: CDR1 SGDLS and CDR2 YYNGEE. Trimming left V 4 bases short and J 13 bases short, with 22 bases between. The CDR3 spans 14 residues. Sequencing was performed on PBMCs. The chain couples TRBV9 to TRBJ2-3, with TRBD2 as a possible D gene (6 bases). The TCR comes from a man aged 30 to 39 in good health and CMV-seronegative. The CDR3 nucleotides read TGTGCCAGCAGCCCCTCCCCGGGACTCCGATCGGAGTATTTT. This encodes CASSPSPGLRSEYF.